The present T cell receptor beta chain was sequenced within a study of blood T cell repertoires in COVID-19. At the level of the study: Sites in the United States, Italy and Spain provided acute and convalescent COVID-19 samples.

Original processing methods: Amplification of reference gene primers was used by the study to estimate nucleated cell counts. Here immunoSEQ multiplex PCR was the method, and the copy in TCRdb shows in-frame clones only, minus some. For V, J and clone size, that table is used; D and trimming come from the DNA. The sample yields approximately 170,000 clones, around nine tenths seen once. V shed 10 bases, J shed 7 bases, and the junction held 9 bases outside the gene matches. Germline V lookup: CDR1 KGHSH, CDR2 LQKENI. The CDR3 totals 13 residues. Seattle patient enrollment occurred during active infection, with longitudinal follow-up thereafter.

This chain joins TRBV18 and TRBJ2-2; 7 nucleotides match TRBD1. This clonotype was obtained from a woman over 75 with COVID-19, enrolled during active disease. Sequencing input: peripheral blood. CDR3 nucleotides: TGTGCCACCAATGAAGACAGGGACGGGGAGCTGTTTTTT. Its translation: CATNEDRDGELFF.